Included here is one TCR beta chain sequence, with context. Its specificity is not known. TCRdb's table, derived via immunoSEQ multiplex PCR, lists solely in-frame clones and lacks some. Counted here are 65,000 to 70,000 clones, more than 70% occurring once; the ten biggest clones make up around 7.8%. These data are taken from a study of T cell responses to AZD1222 COVID-19 vaccine. Findings of the study overall: Once two AZD1222 doses were given, Spike-specific TCR breadth and depth went up. The donors showed a predominance of white British ancestry and of females, with possible underestimation of clonal diversity. Reportedly, nearly half the spike-specific TCRs target unmutated variant regions.

This specimen was peripheral blood, taken on day 0 of AZD1222 vaccination. The clonotype originates from an adult in good health.

The chain's CDR3 is CASSLAGQNTEAFF. In DNA form, the CDR3 reads TGTGCCAGCAGCTTAGCGGGGCAGAACACTGAAGCTTTCTTT. The V gene is TRBV7-9, the J gene TRBJ1-1; a weak D match, TRBD1 (5 bases). Deletions cut 0 bases from V and 1 base from J, with 6 bases between. The germline V gene encodes CDR1 SEHNR and CDR2 FQNEAQ (reference sequence). CDR3 length equals 14 residues.